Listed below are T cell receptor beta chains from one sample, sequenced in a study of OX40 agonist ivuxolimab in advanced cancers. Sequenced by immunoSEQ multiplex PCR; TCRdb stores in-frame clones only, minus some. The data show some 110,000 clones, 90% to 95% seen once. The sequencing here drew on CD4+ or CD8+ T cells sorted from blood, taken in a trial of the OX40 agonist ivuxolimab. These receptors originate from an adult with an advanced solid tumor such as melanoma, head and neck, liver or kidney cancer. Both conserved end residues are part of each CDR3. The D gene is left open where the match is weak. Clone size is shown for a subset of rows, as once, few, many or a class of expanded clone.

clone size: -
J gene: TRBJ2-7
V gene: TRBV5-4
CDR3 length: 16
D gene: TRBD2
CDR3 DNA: TGTGCCAGCAGCTTGCTAGCGGGAGTACTCTCCTACGAGCAGTACTTC
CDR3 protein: CASSLLAGVLSYEQYF

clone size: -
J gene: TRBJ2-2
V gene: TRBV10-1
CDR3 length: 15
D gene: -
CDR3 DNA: TGCGCCAGCACCCCGGGGGCCCCGGACACCGGGGAGCTGTTTTTT
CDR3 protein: CASTPGAPDTGELFF

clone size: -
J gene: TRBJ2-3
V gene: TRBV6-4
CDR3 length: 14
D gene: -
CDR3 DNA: TGTGCCAGCAGTAGCACGAGGGGCACAGATACGCAGTATTTT
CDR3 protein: CASSSTRGTDTQYF

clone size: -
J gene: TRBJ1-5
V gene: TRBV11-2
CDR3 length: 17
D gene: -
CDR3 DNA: TGTGCCAGCAGCCCAGGCCCTTGGCACAATAGCAATCAGCCCCAGCATTTT
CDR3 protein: CASSPGPWHNSNQPQHF

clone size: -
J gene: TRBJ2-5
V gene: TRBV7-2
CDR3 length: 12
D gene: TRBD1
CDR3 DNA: TGTGCCAGCAGTCACAGGGGGGAGACCCAGTACTTC
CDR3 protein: CASSHRGETQYF

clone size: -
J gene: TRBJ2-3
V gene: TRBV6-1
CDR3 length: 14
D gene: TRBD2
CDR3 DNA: TGTGCCACCTCACCGGGACTAGCATCCGATACGCAGTATTTT
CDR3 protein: CATSPGLASDTQYF

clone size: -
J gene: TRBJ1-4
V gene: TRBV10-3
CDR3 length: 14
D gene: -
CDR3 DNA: TGTGCCATCGGAGAGGGGTCAACTAATGAAAAACTGTTTTTT
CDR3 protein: CAIGEGSTNEKLFF

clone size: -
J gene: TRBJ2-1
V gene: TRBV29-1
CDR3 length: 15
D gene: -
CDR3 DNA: TGCAGCGTTGAGTCGGGGGCCGGGATCTACAATGAGCAGTTCTTC
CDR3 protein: CSVESGAGIYNEQFF

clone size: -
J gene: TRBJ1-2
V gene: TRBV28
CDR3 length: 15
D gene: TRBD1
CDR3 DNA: TGTGCCAGCAGTCCCGAACAGGGGCGGGTTGCGGGCTACACCTTC
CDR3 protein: CASSPEQGRVAGYTF

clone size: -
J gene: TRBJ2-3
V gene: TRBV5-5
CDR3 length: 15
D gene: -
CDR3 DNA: TGTGCCAGCAGCTTGGCCTCCCTGGGCACAGATACGCAGTATTTT
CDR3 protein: CASSLASLGTDTQYF

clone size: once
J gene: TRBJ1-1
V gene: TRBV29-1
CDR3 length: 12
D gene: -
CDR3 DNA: TGCAGCGTTCATCTTCCGGGAACTGAAGCTTTCTTT
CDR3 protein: CSVHLPGTEAFF

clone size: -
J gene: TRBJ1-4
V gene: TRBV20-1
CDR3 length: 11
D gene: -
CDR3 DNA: TGCAGTGCAGCCCGGGATGAAAAACTGTTTTTT
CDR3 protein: CSAARDEKLFF

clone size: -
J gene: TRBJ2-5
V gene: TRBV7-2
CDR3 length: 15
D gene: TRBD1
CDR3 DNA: TGTGCCAGCAGTTCCCAGACAGGGGGCATAGAGACCCAGTACTTC
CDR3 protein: CASSSQTGGIETQYF

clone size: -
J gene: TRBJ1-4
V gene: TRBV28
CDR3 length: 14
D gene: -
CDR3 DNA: TGTGCCAGCAGAGTACCGGGATCAAGATCGAAACTGTTTTTT
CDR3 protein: CASRVPGSRSKLFF

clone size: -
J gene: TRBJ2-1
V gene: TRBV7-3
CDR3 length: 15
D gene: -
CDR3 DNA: TGTGCCAGCAGCTTAACAGGGGATCCCTACAATGAGCAGTTCTTC
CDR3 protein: CASSLTGDPYNEQFF

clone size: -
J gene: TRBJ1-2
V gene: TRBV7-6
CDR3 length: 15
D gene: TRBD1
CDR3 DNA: TGTGCCAGCAGCTTCTGGACAGGGCAGAACTATGGCTACACCTTC
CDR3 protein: CASSFWTGQNYGYTF

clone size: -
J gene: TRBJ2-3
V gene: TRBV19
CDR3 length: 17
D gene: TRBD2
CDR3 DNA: TGTGCCAGTACCCTTATCAGCGGGGGGGCTATGGGGGCCACGCAGTATTTT
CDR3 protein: CASTLISGGAMGATQYF

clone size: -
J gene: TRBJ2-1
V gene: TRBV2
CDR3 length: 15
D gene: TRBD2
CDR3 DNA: TGTGCCAGCCACGGAGTAGCAGCGGGAAGGAATGAGCAGTTCTTC
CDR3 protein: CASHGVAAGRNEQFF

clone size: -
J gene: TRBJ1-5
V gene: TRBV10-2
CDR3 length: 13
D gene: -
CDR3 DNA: TGCGCCAGCAGTGAGGGAGGGAATCAGCCCCAGCATTTT
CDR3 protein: CASSEGGNQPQHF

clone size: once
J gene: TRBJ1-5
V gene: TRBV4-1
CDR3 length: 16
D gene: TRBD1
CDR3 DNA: TGCGCCAGCAGCCAAGATAACAGGGGGAGCAATCAGCCCCAGCATTTT
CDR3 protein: CASSQDNRGSNQPQHF

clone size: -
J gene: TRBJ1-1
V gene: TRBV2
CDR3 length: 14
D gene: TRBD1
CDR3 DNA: TGTGCCAGCAGTGAATGGGACAGGGTAGATGAAGCTTTCTTT
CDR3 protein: CASSEWDRVDEAFF

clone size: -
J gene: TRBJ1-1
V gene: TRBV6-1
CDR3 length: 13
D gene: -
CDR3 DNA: TGTGCCAGCAGCGACCCACCGAACACTGAAGCTTTCTTT
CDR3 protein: CASSDPPNTEAFF

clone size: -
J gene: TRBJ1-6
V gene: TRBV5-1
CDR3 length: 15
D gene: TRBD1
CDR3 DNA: TGCGCCAGCAGCTTGGTAGTAGGGGGCAATTCACCCCTCCACTTT
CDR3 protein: CASSLVVGGNSPLHF

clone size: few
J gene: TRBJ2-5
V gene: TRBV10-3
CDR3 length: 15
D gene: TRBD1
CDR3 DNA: TGTGCCATCAGTGCCTCGGGACAGTTGACTGAGACCCAGTACTTC
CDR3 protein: CAISASGQLTETQYF

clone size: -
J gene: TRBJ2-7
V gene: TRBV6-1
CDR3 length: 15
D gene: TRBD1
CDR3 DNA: TGTGCCAGCAGGGAGGGACAGGGAAGACTCTACGAGCAGTACTTC
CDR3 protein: CASREGQGRLYEQYF

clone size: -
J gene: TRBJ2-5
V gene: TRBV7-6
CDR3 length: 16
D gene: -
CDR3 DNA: TGTGCCAGCAGCCCCCGCTTAGCGGCACTACAAGAGACCCAGTACTTC
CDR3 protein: CASSPRLAALQETQYF

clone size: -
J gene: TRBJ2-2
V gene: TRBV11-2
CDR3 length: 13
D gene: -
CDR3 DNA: TGTGCCAGCAGCTCTTACGGACGCGGGGAGCTGTTTTTT
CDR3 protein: CASSSYGRGELFF

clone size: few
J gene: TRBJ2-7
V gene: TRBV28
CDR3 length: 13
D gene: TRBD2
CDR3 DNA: TGTGCCAGCAGCCTCGGGGGGTCTAGAGAGCAGTACTTC
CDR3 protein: CASSLGGSREQYF

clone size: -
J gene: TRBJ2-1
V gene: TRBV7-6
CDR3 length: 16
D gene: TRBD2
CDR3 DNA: TGTGCCAGCAGCACCCGGGGCGGGGGGGCCAAAAATGAGCAGTTCTTC
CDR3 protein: CASSTRGGGAKNEQFF

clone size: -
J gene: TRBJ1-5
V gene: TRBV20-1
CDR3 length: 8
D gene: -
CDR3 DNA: TGCAGCATAGAGAACCGGCATTTT
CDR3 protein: CSIENRHF

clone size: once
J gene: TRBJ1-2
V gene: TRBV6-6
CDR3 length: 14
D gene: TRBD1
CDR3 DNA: TGTGCCAGCAGTGCCCGACAGGGCGGCTATGGCTACACCTTC
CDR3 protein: CASSARQGGYGYTF

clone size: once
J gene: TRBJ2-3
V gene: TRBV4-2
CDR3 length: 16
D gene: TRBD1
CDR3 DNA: TGTGCCAGCAGCCAAGCCGGGACAGGGGCCACGCATACGCAGTATTTT
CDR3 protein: CASSQAGTGATHTQYF

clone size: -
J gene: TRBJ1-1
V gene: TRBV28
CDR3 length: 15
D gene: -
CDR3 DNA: TGTGCCAGCAGGCCCCCGGGGAATAGAAACACTGAAGCTTTCTTT
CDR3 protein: CASRPPGNRNTEAFF

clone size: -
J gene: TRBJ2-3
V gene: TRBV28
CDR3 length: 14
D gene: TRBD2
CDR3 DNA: TGTGCCAGCAGTTGGGGACTAGCGGGAGGTACTGTCGTCTTT
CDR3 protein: CASSWGLAGGTVVF

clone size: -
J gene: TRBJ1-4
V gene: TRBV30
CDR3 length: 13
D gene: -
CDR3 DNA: TGTGCCTGGAGTGTCCAGGGGACGGAAAAACTGTTTTTT
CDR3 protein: CAWSVQGTEKLFF

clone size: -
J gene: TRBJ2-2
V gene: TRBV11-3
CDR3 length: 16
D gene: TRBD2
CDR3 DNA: TGTGCCAGCAGCCCAGCGGGGCACGGAAACACCGGGGAGCTGTTTTTT
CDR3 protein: CASSPAGHGNTGELFF

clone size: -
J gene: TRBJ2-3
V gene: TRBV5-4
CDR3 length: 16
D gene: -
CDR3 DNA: TGTGCCAGCAGCAAGCCAGGCGGGACTAGCACAGATACGCAGTATTTT
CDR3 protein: CASSKPGGTSTDTQYF

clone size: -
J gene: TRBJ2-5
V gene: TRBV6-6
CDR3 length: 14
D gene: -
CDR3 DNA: TGTGCCAGCAGCCGACAGACAGGCTCAGAGACCCAGTACTTC
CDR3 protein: CASSRQTGSETQYF

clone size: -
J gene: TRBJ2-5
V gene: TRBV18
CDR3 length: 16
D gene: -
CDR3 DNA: TGTGCCAGCTCACGAAGACGGAGTAATGCACAAGAGACCCAGTACTTC
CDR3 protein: CASSRRRSNAQETQYF

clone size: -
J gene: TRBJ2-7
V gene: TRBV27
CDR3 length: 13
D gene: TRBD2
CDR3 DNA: TGTGCCAGCAGTCGACTAGCCACCTACGAGCAGTACTTC
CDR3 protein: CASSRLATYEQYF

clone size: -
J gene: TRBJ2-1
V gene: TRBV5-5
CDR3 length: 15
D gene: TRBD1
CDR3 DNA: TGTGCCAGCAGCCTTCCGGGACAGGGTTACAATGAGCAGTTCTTC
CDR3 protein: CASSLPGQGYNEQFF

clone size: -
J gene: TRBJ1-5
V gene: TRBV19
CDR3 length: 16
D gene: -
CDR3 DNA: TGTGCCAGTAGATCCCCTGGGACCTCCTACAATCAGCCCCAGCATTTT
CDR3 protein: CASRSPGTSYNQPQHF

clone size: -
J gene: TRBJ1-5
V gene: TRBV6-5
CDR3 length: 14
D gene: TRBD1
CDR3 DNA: TGTGCCAGCAGTGGGACAGGGGGCAATCAGCCCCAGCATTTT
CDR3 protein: CASSGTGGNQPQHF

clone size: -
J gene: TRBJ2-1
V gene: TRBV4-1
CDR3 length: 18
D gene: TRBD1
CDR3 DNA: TGCGCCAGCAGCCAAGACCCGGACAGGGTAAGCACCTACAATGAGCAGTTCTTC
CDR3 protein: CASSQDPDRVSTYNEQFF